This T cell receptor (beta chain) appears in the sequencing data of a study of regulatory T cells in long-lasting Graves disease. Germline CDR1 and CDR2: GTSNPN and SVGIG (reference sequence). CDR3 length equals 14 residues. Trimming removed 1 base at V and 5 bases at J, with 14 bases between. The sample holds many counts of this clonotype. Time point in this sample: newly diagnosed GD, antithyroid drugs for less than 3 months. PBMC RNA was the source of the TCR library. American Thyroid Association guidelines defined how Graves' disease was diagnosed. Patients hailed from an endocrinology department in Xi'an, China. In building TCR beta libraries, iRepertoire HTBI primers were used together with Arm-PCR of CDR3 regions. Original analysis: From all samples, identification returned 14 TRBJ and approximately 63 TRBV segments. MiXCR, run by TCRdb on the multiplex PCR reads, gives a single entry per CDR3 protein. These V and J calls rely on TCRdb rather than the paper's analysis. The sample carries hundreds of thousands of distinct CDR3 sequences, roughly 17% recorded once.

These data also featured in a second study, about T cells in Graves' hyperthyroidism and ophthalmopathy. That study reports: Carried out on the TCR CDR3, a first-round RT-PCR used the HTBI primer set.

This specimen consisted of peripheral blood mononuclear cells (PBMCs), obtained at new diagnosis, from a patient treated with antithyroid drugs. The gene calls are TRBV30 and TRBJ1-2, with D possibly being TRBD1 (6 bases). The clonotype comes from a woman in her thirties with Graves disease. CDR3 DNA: TGTGCCTGGAGTGCCCTTCGGACAGCTTATGGCTACACCTTC. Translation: CAWSALRTAYGYTF.